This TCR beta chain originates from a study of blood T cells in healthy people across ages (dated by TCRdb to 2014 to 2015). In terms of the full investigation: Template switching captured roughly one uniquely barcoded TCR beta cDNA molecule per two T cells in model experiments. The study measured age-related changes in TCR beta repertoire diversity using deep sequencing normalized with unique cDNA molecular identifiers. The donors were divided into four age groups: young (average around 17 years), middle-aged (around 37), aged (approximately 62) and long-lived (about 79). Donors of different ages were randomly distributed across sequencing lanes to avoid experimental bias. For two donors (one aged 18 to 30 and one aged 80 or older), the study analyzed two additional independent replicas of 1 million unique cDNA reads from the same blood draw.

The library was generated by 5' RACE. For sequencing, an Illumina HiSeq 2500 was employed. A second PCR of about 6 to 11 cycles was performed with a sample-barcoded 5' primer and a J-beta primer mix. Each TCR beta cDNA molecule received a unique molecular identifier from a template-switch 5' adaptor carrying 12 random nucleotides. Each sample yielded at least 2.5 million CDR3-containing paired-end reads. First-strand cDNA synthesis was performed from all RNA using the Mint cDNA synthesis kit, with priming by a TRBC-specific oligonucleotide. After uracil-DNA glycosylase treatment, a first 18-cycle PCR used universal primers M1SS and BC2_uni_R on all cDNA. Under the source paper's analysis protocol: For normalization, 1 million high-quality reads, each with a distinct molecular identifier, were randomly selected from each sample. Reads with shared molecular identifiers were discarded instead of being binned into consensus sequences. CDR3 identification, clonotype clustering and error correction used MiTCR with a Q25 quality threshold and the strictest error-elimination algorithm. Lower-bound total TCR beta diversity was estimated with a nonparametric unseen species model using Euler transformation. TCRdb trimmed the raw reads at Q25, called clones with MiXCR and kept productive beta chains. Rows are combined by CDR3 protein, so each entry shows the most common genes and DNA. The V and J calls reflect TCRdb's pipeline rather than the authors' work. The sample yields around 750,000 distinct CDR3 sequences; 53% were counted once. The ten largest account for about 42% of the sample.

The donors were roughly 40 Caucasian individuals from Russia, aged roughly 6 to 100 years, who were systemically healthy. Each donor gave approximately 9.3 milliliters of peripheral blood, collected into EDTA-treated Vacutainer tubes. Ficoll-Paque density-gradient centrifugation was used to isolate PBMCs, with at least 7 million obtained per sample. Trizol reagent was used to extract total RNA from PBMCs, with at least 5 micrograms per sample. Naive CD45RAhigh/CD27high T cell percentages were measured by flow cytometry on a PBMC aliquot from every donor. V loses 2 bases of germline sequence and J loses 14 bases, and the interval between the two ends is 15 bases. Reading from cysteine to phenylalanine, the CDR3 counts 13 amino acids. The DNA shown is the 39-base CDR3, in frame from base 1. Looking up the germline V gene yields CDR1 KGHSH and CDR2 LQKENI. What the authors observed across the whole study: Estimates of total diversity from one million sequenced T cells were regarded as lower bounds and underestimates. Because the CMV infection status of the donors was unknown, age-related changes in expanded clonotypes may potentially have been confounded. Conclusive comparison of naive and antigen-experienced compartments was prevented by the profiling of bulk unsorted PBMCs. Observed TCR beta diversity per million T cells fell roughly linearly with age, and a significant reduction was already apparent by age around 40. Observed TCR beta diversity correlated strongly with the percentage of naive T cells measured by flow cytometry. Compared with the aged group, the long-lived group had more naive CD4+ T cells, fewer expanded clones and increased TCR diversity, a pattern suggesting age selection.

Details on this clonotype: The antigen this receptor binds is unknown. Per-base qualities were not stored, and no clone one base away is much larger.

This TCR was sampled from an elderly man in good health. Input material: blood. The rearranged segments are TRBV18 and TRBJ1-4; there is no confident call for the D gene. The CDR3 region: CASSPRQEADLFF. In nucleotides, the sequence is TGTGCCAGCTCACCAAGGCAGGAGGCTGATCTGTTTTTT.